This T cell receptor beta chain emerged from a study of regulatory T cells in long-lasting Graves disease (dated by TCRdb to the early 2020s). Broadly, across the study: Persistent Graves' disease was defined as persistently positive TSH receptor autoantibodies together with antithyroid drug treatment for over 5 years. Patients with persistent Graves' disease were compared with patients with newly diagnosed Graves' disease using TCR sequencing and RNA sequencing of peripheral blood. The study was conducted in China and was registered as a clinical trial. TCR sequencing covered some 13 persistent and roughly 20 newly diagnosed Graves' disease patients, 33 samples in total. Persistent Graves' disease patients in the clinical cohort had taken antithyroid drugs for approximately ten years on average.

About this clonotype: What this receptor recognizes is not known. No much larger clone is present one base from it, and per-base qualities are unavailable.

Study-wide findings and limitations: Compared with newly diagnosed patients, patients with persistent Graves' disease had lower TCR Shannon entropy and fewer highly expanded clones, which suggests clonal expansion. The study examined only peripheral blood because the primary lesion, thyroid tissue, could not be accessed. Sequencing and analysis were restricted to the TCR beta chain. The authors acknowledged the small sample size as a limitation that may reduce accuracy. Patients with persistent disease shared more public clonotypes (around 3,000) than newly diagnosed patients did (more than 900). TRBV28, TRBJ1-2 and TRBJ2-5 were preferentially used in persistent disease, while TRBV20-1 and TRBJ2-1 were favored in newly diagnosed disease.

According to the study, the label for this sample's time point signals: persistent/refractory GD, antithyroid drugs over 5 years with positive TRAb. For both TCR sequencing and RNA sequencing, RNA was extracted from PBMCs in TRIzol. The diagnosis of Graves' disease was made according to American Thyroid Association guidelines. Recruitment of patients was carried out at an endocrinology department in Xi'an, China. Each patient gave approximately 10 milliliters of peripheral blood, collected in an EDTA anticoagulant tube. Ficoll Paque Plus density gradient separation was used to isolate PBMCs, and no further T cell sorting was performed. An Agilent 2100 Bioanalyzer and agarose gel were used to assess RNA quality, and a NanoDrop 2000 was used to measure RNA concentration. Receptor amplification or capture employed multiplex PCR. The run used an Illumina HiSeq 4000. CDR3 regions were amplified by Arm-PCR with iRepertoire HTBI primers to construct TCR beta libraries. Before sequencing, the PCR products went through gel purification. From the authors' description of their analysis: A total of fewer than 80 TRBV and 14 TRBJ segments were identified across samples and were used for gene usage analysis of CDR3 amino acid clonotypes. COPE and FqMerger were used to merge the filtered high-quality paired reads into contigs. BLAST was used to align contigs to IMGT TRBV, TRBD and TRBJ reference genes, with CDR3 defined following IMGT. Highly expanded clones were defined as clonotypes with a frequency above 0.1%. Shannon entropy was used to measure repertoire diversity, and the Gini coefficient was used to measure V-J evenness. A clonotype was considered public if more than one individual shared it. The public reads were reanalyzed by TCRdb: fastp trimming at Q25, MiXCR alignment, in-frame beta chains only. Records with the same CDR3 protein are collapsed into one entry carrying the most frequent genes and DNA. TCRdb assigned the V and J calls; the authors' analysis was not used. This sample holds hundreds of thousands of distinct CDR3 sequences; about 32% were observed only once. The ten largest clones capture under 55% of the sample.

From the cysteine up to the phenylalanine, the CDR3 has a length of 15 residues. The CDR3 DNA has 45 bases and is translated from base 1. Relative to germline, V is 1 base shorter and J is 11 bases shorter, with 17 bases between their ends. The germline V gene (reference sequence) supplies CDR1 LGHDT and CDR2 YNNKEL. The clonotype comes from a female donor with Graves disease. The specimen was peripheral blood mononuclear cells (PBMCs), collected when the disease was refractory, from a patient treated with antithyroid drugs. The chain is assembled from TRBV3-1 and TRBJ1-4, and possibly TRBD1, on 5 matching bases. Here the CDR3 is given as CASSQAGPGREKLFF. In nucleotide form, the sequence is TGTGCCAGCAGCCAAGCGGGACCCGGCCGGGAGAAACTGTTTTTT.